The entry below describes one T cell receptor (beta chain). Authors' data handling: Estimation of nucleated cell counts was performed using reference gene primer amplification. The protocol was immunoSEQ multiplex PCR, while the TCRdb copy is restricted to in-frame clones and leaves out a portion. V and J calls and clone size are given by that table; D and trimming were obtained from the DNA. Among around 70,000 clones listed, around 88% were seen once. The data derive from a study of blood T cell repertoires in COVID-19. The wider study: Samples of COVID-19 (acute and convalescent) were obtained from the United States, Italy and Spain.

This TCR derives from a woman of 80 years or more with active or convalescent COVID-19. Sequencing input: peripheral blood.

The CDR3 DNA follows: TGTGCCAGCAGTGAAGACGACAGGGTTAGTTCACCCCTCCACTTT. It yields the protein CASSEDDRVSSPLHF. This chain joins TRBV6-4 and TRBJ1-6, with 7 bases identical to TRBD1. The ends lost 3 bases at V and 9 bases at J; junction bases unmatched: 8. From germline, CDR1 is MRHNA and CDR2 SNTAGT. The CDR3 is made up of 15 amino acids.